The entry that follows covers one T cell receptor beta chain sequence. The antigen remains unidentified. The sample comes from a study of siplizumab effects on memory and regulatory T cells. Study-wide results and limits: Proliferating Tregs taken from siplizumab cultures were not shown to have a confirmed suppressive function. Greater diversity than memory cells seemed evident in naive T cells, which also appeared to be major alloresponse contributors. Of the alloreactive clones, only a minor fraction mapped to unstimulated subsets.

TCR templates, roughly 10^5 per sample, were assayed. Assay used: immunoSEQ multiplex PCR; TCRdb lists only in-frame clones, some missing. The repertoire holds tens of thousands of clones, with roughly nine tenths as singletons. Looked up from germline, CDR1 is SGHDT and CDR2 is YYEEEE. The CDR3 sequence is 14 residues long. Deletions cut 0 bases from V and 3 bases from J, with 10 bases between. Specimen: naive CD4+ T cells sorted from blood. The rearrangement joins TRBV5-6 to TRBJ2-7; maybe TRBD1 (6 bases). This TCR was recovered from a human donor in good health. The CDR3 nucleotides read TGTGCCAGCAGCTTGGTGCCAGGGGACTACGAGCAGTACTTC. It codes for CASSLVPGDYEQYF.